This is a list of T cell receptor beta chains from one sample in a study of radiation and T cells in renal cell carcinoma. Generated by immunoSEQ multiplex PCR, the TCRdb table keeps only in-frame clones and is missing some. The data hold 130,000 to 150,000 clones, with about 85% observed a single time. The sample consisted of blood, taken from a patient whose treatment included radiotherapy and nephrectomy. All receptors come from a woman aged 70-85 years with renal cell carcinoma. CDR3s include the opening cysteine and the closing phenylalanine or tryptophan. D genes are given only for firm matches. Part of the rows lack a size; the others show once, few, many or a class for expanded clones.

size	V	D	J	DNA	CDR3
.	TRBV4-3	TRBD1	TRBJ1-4	TGCGCCAGCAGCCAGGGACAGGGGCTTTTCGAAAAACTGTTTTTT	CASSQGQGLFEKLFF
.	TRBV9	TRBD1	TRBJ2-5	TGTGCCAGCAGCGTAGGAGGGGGGACAGGGTCCCAAGAGACCCAGTACTTC	CASSVGGGTGSQETQYF
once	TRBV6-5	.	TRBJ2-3	TGTGCCAGCAGTCGTAGCGTACACCCAGGAGATACGCAGTATTTT	CASSRSVHPGDTQYF
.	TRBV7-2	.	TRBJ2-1	TGTGCCAGCACCCTGAGGGGATACAATGAGCAGTTCTTC	CASTLRGYNEQFF
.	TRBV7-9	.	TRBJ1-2	TGTGCCAGCAGCTTCTTATTTGGCCAGCCTAACTATGGCTACACCTTC	CASSFLFGQPNYGYTF
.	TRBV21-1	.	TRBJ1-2	TGTGCCAGCAGCAAAGAGGGCGGAGGGTTAGCTAACTATGGCTACACCTTC	CASSKEGGGLANYGYTF
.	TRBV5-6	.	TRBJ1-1	TGTGCCAGCAGCTTGCCCGGGGCCACTGAAGCTTTCTTT	CASSLPGATEAFF
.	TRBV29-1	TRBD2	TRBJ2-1	TGCAGCGTTAACGGACTAGTGGCACGTGAGCAGTTCTTC	CSVNGLVAREQFF
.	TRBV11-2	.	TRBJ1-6	TGTGCCAGCAGCGTTACAAGGGATTCACCCCTCCACTTT	CASSVTRDSPLHF
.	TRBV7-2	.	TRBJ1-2	TGTGCCAGCAGCTCCGGGGTGTTCTATGGCTACACCTTC	CASSSGVFYGYTF
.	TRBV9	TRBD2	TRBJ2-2	TGTGCCAGCAGCGCCAGTACTCTAGCGGGGGGCGCCGGGGAGCTGTTTTTT	CASSASTLAGGAGELFF
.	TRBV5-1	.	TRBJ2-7	TGCGCCAGCAGCGTCGGAGGCAGGGCCAATTACGAGCAGTACTTC	CASSVGGRANYEQYF
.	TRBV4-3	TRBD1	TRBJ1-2	TGCGCCAGCAGCCAAGGTAGCGGACAGGGTAGTGGCTACACCTTC	CASSQGSGQGSGYTF
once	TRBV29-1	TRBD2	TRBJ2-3	TGCAGCGGGGGACTAGCGGGGGCCACCACAGATACGCAGTATTTT	CSGGLAGATTDTQYF
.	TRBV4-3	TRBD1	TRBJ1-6	TGCGCCAGCAGCCTGGACAGGGATTCACCCCTCCACTTT	CASSLDRDSPLHF
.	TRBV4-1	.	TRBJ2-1	TGCGCCAGCAGCCAAGAACAGGGAACTTTTATCTCCTACAATGAGCAGTTCTTC	CASSQEQGTFISYNEQFF
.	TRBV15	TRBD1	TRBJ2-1	TGTGCCACCAGCAGCGGGACAGGGATAAAGAGGGATGAGCAGTTCTTC	CATSSGTGIKRDEQFF
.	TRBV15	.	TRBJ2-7	TGTGCCACCAGCAGAGTCAGTGGTAACTACGAGCAGTACTTC	CATSRVSGNYEQYF